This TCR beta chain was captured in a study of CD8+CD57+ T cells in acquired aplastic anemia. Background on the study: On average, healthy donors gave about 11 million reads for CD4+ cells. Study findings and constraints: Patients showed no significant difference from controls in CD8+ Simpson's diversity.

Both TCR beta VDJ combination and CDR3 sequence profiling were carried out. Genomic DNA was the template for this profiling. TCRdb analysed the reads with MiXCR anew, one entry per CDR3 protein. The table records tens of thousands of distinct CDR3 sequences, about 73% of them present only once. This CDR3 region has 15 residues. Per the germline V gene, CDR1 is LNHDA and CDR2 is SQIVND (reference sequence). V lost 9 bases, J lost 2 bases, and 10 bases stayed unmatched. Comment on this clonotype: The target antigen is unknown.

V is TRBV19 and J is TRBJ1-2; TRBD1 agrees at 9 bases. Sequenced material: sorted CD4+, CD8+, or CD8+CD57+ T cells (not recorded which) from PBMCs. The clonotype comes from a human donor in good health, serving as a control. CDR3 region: CASTQTGGRNYGYTF. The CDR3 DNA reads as TGTGCCAGCACTCAGACAGGGGGTAGGAACTATGGCTACACCTTC.